This T cell receptor (beta chain) was identified in a study of CXCR3-negative and CXCR3-positive naive CD8 T cells. The overall study: Sequencing gave 120 million to 150 million TRB reads overall, about 1.5 +/- 0.3 million per library. Study-wide results and limits: CXCR3-positive naive cells had more hydrophobic TRB CDR3s than CXCR3-negative naive cells. Sequencing showed both naive subsets with comparably high diversity, and memory CD8+ cells much lower.

The method, 5' RACE with UMI labels, was used to prepare the TRB cDNA libraries. For each CDR3 protein, TCRdb gives one entry from its re-call of the 5' RACE reads, without DNA. In all, the sample yields about 23,000 distinct CDR3 sequences. For this clonotype: What it recognizes is unknown.

The CDR3 totals 15 residues. The germline gives CDR1 MNHEY, CDR2 SMNVEV (reference sequence). This sequence joins TRBV27 and TRBJ2-7; checking the TCRdb D call of TRBD2 is not possible without DNA. The source of this sequence is a human donor in good health. Some clones in this sample may be carry-over from other donors' samples. Sample: naive CXCR3- CD8+ T cells from blood. Subset in this sample: CD45RO-CCR7+CD27+CD95- naive CD8+ T cells lacking CXCR3 (TNR3-). CDR3 region: CASSSLQRAFYEQYF.